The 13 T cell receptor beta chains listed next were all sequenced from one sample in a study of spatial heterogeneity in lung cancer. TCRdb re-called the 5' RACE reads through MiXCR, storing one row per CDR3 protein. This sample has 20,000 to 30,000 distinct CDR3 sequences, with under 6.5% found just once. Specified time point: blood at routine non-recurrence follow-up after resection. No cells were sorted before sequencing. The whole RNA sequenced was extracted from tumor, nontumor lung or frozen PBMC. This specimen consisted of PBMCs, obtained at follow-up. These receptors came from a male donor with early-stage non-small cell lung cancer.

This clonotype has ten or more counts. The CDR3 loop is CASSQDSSNGELFF. CDR3 nucleotides: TGTGCCAGCAGCCAAGACTCTTCTAACGGGGAGCTGTTTTTT. The chain combines TRBV7-9 with TRBJ2-2; D not resolved. CDR3 length: 14 residues. The V gene's germline CDR1 is SEHNR and CDR2 FQNEAQ (reference sequence). V was clipped by 5 bases and J by 7 bases, with 14 bases between them.

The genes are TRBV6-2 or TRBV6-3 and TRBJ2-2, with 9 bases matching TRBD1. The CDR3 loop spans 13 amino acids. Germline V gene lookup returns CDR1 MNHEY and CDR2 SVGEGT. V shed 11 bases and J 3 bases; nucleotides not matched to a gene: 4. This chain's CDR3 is CAGQGPYTGELFF. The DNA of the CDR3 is TGTGCCGGACAGGGGCCGTACACCGGGGAGCTGTTTTTT.

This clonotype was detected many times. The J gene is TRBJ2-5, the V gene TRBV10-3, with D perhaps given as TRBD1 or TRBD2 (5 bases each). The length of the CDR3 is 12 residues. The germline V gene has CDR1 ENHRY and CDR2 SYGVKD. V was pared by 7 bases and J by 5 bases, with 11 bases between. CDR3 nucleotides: TGTGCCATCAACGGTGGGGACGAGACCCAGTACTTC. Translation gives CAINGGDETQYF.

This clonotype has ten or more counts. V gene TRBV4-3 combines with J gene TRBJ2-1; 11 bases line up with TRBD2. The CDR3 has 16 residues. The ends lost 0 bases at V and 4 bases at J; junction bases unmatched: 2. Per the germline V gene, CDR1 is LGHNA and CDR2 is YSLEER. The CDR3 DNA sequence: TGCGCCAGCAGCCAAGAACTAGCGGGGGTATACAATGAGCAGTTCTTC. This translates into CASSQELAGVYNEQFF.

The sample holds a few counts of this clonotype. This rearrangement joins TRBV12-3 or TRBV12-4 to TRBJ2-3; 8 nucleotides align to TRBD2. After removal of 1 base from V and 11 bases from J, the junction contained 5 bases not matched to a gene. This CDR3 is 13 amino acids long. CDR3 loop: CASSLEQRGMQYF. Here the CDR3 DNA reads TGTGCCAGCAGTTTAGAGCAGCGGGGGATGCAGTATTTT.

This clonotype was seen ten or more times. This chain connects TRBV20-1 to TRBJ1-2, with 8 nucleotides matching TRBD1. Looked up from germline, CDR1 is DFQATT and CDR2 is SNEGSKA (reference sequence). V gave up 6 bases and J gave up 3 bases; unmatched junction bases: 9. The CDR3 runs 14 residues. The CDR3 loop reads CSALSDRADYGYTF. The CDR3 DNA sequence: TGCAGTGCGCTTTCGGACAGGGCCGACTATGGCTACACCTTC.

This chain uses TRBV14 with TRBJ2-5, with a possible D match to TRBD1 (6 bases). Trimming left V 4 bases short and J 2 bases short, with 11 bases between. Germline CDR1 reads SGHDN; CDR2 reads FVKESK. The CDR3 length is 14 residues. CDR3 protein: CASSRNRAQETQYF. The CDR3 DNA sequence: TGTGCCAGCAGCCGAAACAGGGCACAAGAGACCCAGTACTTC.

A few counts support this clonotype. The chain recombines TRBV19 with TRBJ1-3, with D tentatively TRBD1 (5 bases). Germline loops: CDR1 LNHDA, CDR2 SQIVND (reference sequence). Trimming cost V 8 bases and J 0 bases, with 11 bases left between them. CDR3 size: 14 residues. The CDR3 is CASREGSSGNTIYF. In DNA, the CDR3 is TGTGCCAGTCGAGAGGGGTCCTCTGGAAACACCATATATTTT.

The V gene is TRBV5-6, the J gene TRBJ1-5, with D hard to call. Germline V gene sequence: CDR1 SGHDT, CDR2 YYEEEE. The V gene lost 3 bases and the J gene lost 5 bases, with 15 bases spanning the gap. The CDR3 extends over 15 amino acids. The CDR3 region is CASSSQASGHQPQHF. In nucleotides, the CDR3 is TGTGCCAGCAGCTCCCAGGCCTCAGGCCATCAGCCCCAGCATTTT.

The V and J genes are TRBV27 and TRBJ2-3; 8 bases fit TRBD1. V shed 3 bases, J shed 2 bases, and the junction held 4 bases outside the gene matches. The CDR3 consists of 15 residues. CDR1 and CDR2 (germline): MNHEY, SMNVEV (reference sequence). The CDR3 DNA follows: TGTGCCAGCAGTTTTGGGACAGGATTCACAGATACGCAGTATTTT. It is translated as CASSFGTGFTDTQYF.

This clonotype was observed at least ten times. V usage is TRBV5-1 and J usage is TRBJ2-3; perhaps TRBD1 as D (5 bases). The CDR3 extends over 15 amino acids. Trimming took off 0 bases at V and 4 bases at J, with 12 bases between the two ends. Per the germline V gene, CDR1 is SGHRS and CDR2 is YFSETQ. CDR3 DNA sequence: TGCGCCAGCAGCTTGGGGCAGACAGACGCAGATACGCAGTATTTT. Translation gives CASSLGQTDADTQYF.

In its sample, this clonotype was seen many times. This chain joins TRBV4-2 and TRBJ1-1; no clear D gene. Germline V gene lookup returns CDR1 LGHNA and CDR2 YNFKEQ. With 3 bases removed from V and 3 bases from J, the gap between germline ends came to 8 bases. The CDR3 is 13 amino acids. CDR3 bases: TGTGCCAGCAGCCACCAGGATGACACTGAAGCTTTCTTT. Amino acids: CASSHQDDTEAFF.

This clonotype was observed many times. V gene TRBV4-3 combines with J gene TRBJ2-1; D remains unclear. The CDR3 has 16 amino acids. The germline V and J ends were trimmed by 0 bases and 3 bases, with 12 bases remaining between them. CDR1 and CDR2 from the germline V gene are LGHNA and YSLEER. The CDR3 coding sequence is TGCGCCAGCAGCCAAGAGTATAGGATAATCTACAATGAGCAGTTCTTC. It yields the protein CASSQEYRIIYNEQFF.